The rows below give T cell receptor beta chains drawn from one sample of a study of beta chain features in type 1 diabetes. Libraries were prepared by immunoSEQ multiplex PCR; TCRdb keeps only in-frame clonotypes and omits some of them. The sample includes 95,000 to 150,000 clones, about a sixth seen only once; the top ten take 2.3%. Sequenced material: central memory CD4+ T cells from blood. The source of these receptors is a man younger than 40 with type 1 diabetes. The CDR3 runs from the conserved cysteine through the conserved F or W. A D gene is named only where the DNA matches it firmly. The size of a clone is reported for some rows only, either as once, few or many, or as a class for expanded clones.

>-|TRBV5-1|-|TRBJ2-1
CASSLRGDEQFF
TGCGCCAGCAGCTTGAGGGGCGATGAGCAGTTCTTC
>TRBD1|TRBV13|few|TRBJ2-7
CASSPRTGPGLGYEQYF
TGTGCCAGCAGCCCCCGGACAGGTCCAGGCCTGGGCTACGAGCAGTACTTC
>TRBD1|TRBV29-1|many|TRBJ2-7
CSVLEGTGAYEQYF
TGCAGCGTCCTAGAAGGGACAGGAGCCTACGAGCAGTACTTC
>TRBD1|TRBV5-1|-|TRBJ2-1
CASSWSGTGDEQFF
TGCGCCAGTAGTTGGTCTGGGACAGGTGATGAGCAGTTCTTC
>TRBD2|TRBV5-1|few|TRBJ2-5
CASSWGTSGEETQYF
TGCGCCAGCAGCTGGGGGACTAGCGGGGAAGAGACCCAGTACTTC
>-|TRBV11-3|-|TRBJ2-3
CASRGTTDTQYF
TGTGCCAGCAGAGGGACCACAGATACGCAGTATTTT
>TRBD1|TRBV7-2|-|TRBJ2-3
CASSKNGGTGSTDTQYF
TGTGCCAGCAGCAAAAATGGGGGGACAGGTAGCACAGATACGCAGTATTTT
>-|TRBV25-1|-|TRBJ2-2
CASSLPYTGELFF
TGTGCCAGCAGTTTACCGTACACCGGGGAGCTGTTTTTT
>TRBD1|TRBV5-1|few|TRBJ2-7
CASSSGQGRAYEQYF
TGCGCCAGCAGCTCCGGACAGGGGAGAGCCTACGAGCAGTACTTC
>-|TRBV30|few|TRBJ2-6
CAWSVHAGANVLTF
TGTGCCTGGAGTGTACATGCTGGGGCCAACGTCCTGACTTTC
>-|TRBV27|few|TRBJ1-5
CASSFAVSGPQHF
TGTGCCAGCAGTTTTGCCGTGTCCGGGCCCCAGCATTTT
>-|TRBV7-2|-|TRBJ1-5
CASSFGTNQPQHF
TGTGCCAGCAGCTTCGGCACGAATCAGCCCCAGCATTTT
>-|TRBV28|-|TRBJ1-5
CASTLTPFQPQHF
TGTGCCAGCACTCTGACCCCCTTTCAGCCCCAGCATTTT
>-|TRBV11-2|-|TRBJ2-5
CASSSPVSWQETQYF
TGTGCCAGCAGCTCCCCGGTTAGCTGGCAAGAGACCCAGTACTTC
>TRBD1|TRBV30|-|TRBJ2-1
CAWSQGAYNEQFF
TGTGCCTGGAGCCAGGGGGCGTACAATGAGCAGTTCTTC
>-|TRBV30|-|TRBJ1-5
CAWRRDSNQPQHF
TGTGCCTGGAGACGGGATAGCAATCAGCCCCAGCATTTT
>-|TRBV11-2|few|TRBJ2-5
CASSLVLGLETQYF
TGTGCCAGCAGCTTAGTTCTAGGGCTAGAGACCCAGTACTTC
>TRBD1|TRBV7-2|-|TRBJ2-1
CASSPGQGDEQFF
TGTGCCAGCAGCCCGGGACAGGGAGATGAGCAGTTCTTC
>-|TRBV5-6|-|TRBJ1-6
CASSLSGSYNSPLHF
TGTGCCAGCAGCTTATCAGGCTCCTATAATTCACCCCTCCACTTT
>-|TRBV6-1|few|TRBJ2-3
CASSEAGTSTDTQYF
TGTGCCAGCAGTGAAGCGGGGACTAGCACAGATACGCAGTATTTT
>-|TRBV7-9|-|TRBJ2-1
CASSPEGVQQFF
TGTGCCAGCAGCCCGGAGGGGGTACAGCAGTTCTTC
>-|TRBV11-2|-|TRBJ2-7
CASSWVVTSSYEQYF
TGTGCCAGCAGCTGGGTTGTGACGAGCTCCTACGAGCAGTACTTC
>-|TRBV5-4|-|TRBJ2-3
CASSLVKASDGTDTQYF
TGTGCCAGCAGCTTGGTGAAGGCTAGCGATGGCACAGATACGCAGTATTTT
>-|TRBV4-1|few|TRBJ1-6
CASSQDQGRGYNSPLHF
TGCGCCAGCAGCCAAGATCAAGGCAGGGGCTATAATTCACCCCTCCACTTT
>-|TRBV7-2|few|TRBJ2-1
CASRGWSYNEQFF
TGTGCCAGCAGGGGCTGGTCTTACAATGAGCAGTTCTTC
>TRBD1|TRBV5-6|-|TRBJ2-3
CASSRDRLSGTDTQYF
TGTGCCAGCAGCCGGGACAGGCTGTCCGGCACAGATACGCAGTATTTT
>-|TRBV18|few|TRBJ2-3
CASSPQVSTDTQYF
TGTGCCAGCTCACCACAAGTTAGCACAGATACGCAGTATTTT
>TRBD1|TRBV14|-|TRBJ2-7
CASSQAGQGNNEQYF
TGTGCCAGCAGCCAAGCGGGACAGGGTAACAACGAGCAGTACTTC
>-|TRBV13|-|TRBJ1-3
CASSLFGRTGTGNTIYF
TGTGCCAGCAGCTTATTCGGACGGACTGGCACTGGAAACACCATATATTTT
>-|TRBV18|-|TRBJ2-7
CASSPQQDYEQYF
TGTGCCAGCTCACCACAACAGGACTACGAGCAGTACTTC
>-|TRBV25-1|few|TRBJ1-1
CASSDVRNTEAFF
TGTGCCAGTTCGGACGTAAGGAACACTGAAGCTTTCTTT
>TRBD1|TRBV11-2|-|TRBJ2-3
CASSLWGQGADTQYF
TGTGCCAGCAGCTTATGGGGACAGGGGGCAGATACGCAGTATTTT
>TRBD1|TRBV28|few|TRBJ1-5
CASSDREGFYSNQPQHF
TGTGCCAGCAGTGACAGGGAGGGATTCTATAGCAATCAGCCCCAGCATTTT
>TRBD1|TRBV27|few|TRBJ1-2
CASSVQGARGGYTF
TGTGCCAGCAGTGTACAGGGGGCTAGAGGAGGCTACACCTTC
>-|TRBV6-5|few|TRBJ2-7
CASSQSFGQYEQYF
TGTGCCAGCAGTCAATCCTTTGGGCAGTACGAGCAGTACTTC
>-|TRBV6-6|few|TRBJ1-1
CASRTNRDAFF
TGTGCCAGCAGGACCAACAGGGATGCTTTCTTT